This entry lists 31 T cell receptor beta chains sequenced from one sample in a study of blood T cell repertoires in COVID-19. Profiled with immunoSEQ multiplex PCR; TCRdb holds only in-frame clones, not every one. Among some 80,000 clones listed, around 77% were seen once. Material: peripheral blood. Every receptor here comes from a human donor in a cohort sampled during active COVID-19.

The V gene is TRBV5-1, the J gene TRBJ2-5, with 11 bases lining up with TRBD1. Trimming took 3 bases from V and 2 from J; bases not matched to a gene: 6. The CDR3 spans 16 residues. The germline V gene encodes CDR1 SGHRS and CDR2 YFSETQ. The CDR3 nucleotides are TGCGCCAGCAGCTCGGCCGGGACAGGGGGACAAGAGACCCAGTACTTC. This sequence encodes CASSSAGTGGQETQYF.

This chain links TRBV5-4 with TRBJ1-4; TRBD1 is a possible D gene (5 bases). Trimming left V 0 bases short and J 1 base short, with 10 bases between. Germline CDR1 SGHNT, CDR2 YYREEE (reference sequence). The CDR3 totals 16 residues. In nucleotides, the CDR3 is TGTGCCAGCAGCTTGGGGGGCGGGGGAACTAATGAAAAACTGTTTTTT. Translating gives CASSLGGGGTNEKLFF.

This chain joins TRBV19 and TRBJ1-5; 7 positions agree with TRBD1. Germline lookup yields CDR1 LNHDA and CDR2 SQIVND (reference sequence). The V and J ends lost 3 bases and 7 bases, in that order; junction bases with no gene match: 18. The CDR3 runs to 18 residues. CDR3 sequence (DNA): TGTGCCAGTAGTATTACTCCGGACAGGTCAAGACTTAAGCAGCCCCAGCATTTT. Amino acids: CASSITPDRSRLKQPQHF.

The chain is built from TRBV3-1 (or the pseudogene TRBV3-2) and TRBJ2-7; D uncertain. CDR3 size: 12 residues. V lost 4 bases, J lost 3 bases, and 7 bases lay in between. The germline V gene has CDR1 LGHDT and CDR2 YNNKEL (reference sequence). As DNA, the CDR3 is TGTGCCAGCAGCCTACAGTACTACGAGCAGTACTTC. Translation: CASSLQYYEQYF.

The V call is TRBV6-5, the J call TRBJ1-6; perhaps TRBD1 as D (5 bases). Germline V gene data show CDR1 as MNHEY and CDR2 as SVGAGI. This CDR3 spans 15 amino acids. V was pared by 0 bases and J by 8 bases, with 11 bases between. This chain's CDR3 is CASSYSARRDSPLHF. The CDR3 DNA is TGTGCCAGCAGTTACTCGGCCCGCAGGGATTCACCCCTCCACTTT.

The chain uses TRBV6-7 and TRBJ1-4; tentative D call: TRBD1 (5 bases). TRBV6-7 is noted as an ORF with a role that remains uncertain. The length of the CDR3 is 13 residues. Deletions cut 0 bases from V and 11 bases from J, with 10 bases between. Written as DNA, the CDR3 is TGTGCCAGCAGTTACTCGCCCGGGGGGAAACTGTTTTTT. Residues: CASSYSPGGKLFF.

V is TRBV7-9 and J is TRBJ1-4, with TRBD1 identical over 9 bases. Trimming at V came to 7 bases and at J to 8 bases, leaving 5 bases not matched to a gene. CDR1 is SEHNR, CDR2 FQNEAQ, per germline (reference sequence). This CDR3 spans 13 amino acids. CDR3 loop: CASTGTGFEKLFF. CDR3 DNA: TGTGCCAGCACCGGGACAGGGTTCGAAAAACTGTTTTTT.

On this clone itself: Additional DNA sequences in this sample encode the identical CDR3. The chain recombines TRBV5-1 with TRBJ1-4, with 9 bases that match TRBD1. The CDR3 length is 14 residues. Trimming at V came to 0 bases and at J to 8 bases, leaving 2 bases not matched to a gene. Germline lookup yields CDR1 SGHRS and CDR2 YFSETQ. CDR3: CASSLEGQGEKLFF. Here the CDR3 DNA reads TGCGCCAGCAGCTTGGAGGGACAGGGAGAAAAACTGTTTTTT. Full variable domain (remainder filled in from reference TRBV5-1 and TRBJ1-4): KAGVTQTPRYLIKTRGQQVTLSCSPISGHRSVSWYQQTPGQGLQFLFEYFSETQRNKGNFPGRFSGRQFSNSRSEMNVSTLELGDSALYLCASSLEGQGEKLFFGSGTQLSVL.

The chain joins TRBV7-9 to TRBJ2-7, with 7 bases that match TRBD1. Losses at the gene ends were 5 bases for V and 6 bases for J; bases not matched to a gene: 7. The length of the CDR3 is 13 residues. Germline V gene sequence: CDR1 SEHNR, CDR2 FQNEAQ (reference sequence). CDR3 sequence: CASSPTGAREQYF. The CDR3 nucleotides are TGTGCCAGCAGCCCTACAGGGGCCCGCGAGCAGTACTTC.

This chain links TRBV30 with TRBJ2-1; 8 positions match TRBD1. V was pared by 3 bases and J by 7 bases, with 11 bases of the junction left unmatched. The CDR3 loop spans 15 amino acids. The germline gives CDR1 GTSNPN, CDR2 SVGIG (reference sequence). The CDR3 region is CAWSTGGQGANEQFF. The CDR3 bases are TGTGCCTGGAGCACTGGGGGGCAGGGGGCTAATGAGCAGTTCTTC.

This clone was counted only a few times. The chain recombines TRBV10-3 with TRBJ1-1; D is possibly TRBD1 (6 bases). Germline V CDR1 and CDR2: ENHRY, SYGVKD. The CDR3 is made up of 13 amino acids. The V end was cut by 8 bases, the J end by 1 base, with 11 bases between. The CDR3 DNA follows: TGTGCCATCGCTGGGACAACGAACACTGAAGCTTTCTTT. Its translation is CAIAGTTNTEAFF.

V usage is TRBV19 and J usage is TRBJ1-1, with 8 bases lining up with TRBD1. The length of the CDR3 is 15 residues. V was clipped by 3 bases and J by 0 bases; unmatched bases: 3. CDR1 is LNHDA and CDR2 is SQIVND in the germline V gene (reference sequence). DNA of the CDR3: TGTGCCAGTAGTATCGACAGGGGCGTGAACACTGAAGCTTTCTTT. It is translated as CASSIDRGVNTEAFF.

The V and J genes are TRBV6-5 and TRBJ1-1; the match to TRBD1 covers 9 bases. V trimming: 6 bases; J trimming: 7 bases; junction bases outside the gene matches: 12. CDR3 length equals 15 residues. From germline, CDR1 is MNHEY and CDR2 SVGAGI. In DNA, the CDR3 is TGTGCCAGCAGCCGGACAGGGGCCTTTGTTGATGAAGCTTTCTTT. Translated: CASSRTGAFVDEAFF.

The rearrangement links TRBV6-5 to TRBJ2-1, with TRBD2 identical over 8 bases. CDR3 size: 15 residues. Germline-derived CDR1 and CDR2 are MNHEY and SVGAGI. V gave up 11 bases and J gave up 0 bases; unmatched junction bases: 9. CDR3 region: CAATGGPSSYNEQFF. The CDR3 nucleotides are TGTGCCGCCACGGGGGGGCCGAGCTCCTACAATGAGCAGTTCTTC.

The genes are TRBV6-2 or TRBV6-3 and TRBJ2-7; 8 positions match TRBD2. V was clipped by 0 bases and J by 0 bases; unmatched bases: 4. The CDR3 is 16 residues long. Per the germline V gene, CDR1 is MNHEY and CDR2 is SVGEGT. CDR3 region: CASSYSRSGGSYEQYF. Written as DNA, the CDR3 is TGTGCCAGCAGTTACTCGCGCAGCGGGGGCTCCTACGAGCAGTACTTC.

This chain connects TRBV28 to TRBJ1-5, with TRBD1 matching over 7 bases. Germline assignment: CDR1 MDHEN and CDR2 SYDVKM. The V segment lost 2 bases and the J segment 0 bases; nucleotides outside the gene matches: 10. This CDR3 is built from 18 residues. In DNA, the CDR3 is TGTGCCAGCAGTTTAACAGGGGTGGGGACAGTTAGCAATCAGCCCCAGCATTTT. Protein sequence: CASSLTGVGTVSNQPQHF.

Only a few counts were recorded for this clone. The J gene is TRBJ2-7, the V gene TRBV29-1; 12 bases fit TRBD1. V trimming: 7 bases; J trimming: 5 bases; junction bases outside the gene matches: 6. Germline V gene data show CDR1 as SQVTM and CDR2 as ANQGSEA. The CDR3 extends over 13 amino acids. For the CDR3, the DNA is TGCAGCGCGCTGGGACAGGGGGCCCACGAGCAGTACTTC. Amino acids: CSALGQGAHEQYF.

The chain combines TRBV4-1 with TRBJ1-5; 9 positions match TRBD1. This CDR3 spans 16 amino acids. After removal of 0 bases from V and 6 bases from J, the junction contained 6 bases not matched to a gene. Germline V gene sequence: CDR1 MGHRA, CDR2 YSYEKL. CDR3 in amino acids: CASSQDPGQGRQPQHF. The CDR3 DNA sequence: TGCGCCAGCAGCCAAGACCCCGGACAGGGGCGTCAGCCCCAGCATTTT.

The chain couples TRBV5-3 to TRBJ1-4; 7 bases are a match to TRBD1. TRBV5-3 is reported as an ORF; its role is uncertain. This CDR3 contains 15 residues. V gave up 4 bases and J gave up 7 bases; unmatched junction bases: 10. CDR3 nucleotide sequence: TGTGCCAGAAGCGGCCTGACAGGGCATTTTGAAAAACTGTTTTTT. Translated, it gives CARSGLTGHFEKLFF.

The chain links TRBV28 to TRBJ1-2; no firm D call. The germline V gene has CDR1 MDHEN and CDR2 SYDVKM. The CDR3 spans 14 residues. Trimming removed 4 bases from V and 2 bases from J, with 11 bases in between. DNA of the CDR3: TGTGCCAGCAGTTCCTCTACGGTGAACTATGGCTACACCTTC. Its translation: CASSSSTVNYGYTF.

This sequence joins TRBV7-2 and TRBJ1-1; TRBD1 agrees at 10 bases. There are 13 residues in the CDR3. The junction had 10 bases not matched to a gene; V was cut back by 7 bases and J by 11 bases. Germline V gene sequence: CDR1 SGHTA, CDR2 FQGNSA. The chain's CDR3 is CASTLRQGAVAFF. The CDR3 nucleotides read TGTGCCAGCACTTTACGACAGGGGGCGGTTGCTTTCTTT. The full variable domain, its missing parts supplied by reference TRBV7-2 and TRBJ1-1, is GAGVSQSPSNKVTEKGKDVELRCDPISGHTALYWYRQSLGQGLEFLIYFQGNSAPDKSGLPSDRFSAERTGGSVSTLTIQRTQQEDSAVYLCASTLRQGAVAFFGQGTRLTVV.

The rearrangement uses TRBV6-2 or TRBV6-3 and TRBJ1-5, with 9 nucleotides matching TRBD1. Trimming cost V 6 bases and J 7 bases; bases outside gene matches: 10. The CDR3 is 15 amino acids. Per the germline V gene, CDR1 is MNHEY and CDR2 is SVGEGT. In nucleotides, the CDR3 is TGTGCCAGCAGCCTCACAGGGGGCGCAGGGCAGCCCCAGCATTTT. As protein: CASSLTGGAGQPQHF.

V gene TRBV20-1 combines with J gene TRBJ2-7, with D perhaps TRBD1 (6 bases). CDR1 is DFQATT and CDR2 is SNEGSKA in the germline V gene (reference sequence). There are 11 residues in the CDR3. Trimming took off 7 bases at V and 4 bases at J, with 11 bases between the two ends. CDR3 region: CSVRQVYEQYF. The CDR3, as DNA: TGCAGTGTCAGACAGGTTTACGAGCAGTACTTC.

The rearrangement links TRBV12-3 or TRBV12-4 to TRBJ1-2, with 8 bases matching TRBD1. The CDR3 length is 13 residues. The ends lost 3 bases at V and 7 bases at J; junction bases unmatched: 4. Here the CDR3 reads CASSLYRGTGYTF. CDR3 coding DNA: TGTGCCAGCAGTTTGTACAGGGGGACTGGCTACACCTTC.

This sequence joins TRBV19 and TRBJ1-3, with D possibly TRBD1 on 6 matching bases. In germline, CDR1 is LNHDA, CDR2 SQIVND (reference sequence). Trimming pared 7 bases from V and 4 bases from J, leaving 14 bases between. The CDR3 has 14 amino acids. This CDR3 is CASTLDRIGNTIYF. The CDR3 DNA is TGTGCCAGTACCCTCGACAGGATCGGAAACACCATATATTTT. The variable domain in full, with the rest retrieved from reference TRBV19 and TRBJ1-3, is DGGITQSPKYLFRKEGQNVTLSCEQNLNHDAMYWYRQDPGQGLRLIYYSQIVNDFQKGDIAEGYSVSREKKESFPLTVTSAQKNPTAFYLCASTLDRIGNTIYFGEGSWLTVV.

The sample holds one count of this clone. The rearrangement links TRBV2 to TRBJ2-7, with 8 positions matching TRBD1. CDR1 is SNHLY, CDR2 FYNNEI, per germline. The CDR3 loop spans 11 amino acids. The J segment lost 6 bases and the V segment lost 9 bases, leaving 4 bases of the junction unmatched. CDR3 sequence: CASTTGGEQYF. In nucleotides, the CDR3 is TGTGCCAGTACAACAGGGGGCGAGCAGTACTTC.

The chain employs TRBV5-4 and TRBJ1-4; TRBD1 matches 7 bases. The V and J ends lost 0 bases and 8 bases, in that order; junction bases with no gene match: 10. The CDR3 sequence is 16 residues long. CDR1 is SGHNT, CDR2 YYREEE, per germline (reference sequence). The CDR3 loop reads CASSLGGAGTEEKLFF. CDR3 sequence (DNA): TGTGCCAGCAGCTTGGGGGGGGCTGGGACAGAAGAAAAACTGTTTTTT.

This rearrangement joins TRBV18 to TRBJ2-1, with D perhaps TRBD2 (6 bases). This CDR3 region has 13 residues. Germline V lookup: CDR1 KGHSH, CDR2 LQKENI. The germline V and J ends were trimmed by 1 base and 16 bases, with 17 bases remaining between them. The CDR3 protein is CASSPRGRRETFF. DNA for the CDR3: TGTGCCAGCTCACCACGGGGACGGAGGGAGACCTTCTTC.

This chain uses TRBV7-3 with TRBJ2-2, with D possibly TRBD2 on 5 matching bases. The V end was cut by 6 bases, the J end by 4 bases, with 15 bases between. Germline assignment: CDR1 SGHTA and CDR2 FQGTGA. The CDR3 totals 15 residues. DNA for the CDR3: TGTGCCAGCAGTATCTCCCGGGGTAGCACCGGGGAGCTGTTTTTT. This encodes CASSISRGSTGELFF.

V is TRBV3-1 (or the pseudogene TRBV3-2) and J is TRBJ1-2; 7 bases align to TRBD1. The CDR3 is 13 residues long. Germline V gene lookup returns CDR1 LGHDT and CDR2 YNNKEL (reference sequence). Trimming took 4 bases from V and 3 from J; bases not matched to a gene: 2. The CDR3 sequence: CASSLGQDYGYTF. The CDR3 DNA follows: TGTGCCAGCAGCCTAGGACAGGACTATGGCTACACCTTC.

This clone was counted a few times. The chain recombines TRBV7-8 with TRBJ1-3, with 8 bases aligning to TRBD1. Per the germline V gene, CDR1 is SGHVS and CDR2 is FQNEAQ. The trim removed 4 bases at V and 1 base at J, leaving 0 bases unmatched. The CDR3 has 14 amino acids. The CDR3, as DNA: TGTGCCAGCAGCTACAGGGGGTCTGGAAACACCATATATTTT. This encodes CASSYRGSGNTIYF.